This T cell receptor (beta chain) was obtained from a study of cytomegalovirus exposure and HLA in healthy donors. General observations from the study: In a later analysis, productive TCRs from donors in an Asian-associated ancestry cluster reportedly carried fewer N-insertions than the cohort mean.

A note on this clone: Its antigen is as yet unknown.

Use of 60 Vbeta and 13 Jbeta primers characterized the PCR. Sequenced by immunoSEQ multiplex PCR; TCRdb stores in-frame clones only, minus some. The table for this sample gives about 41,000 clones. V was pared by 4 bases and J by 5 bases, with 18 bases between. Germline CDR1 is SGHKS and CDR2 is YYEKEE (reference sequence). This CDR3 has 15 amino acids. Sample: PBMCs. The J gene is TRBJ1-1, the V gene TRBV5-5; a weak D match, TRBD1 (5 bases). The receptor was isolated from a man younger than 40 in good health and CMV-seronegative. Here the CDR3 DNA reads TGTGCCAGCAGCGGAGGGAAGGGTTGGGGGACTGAAGCTTTCTTT. Its protein is CASSGGKGWGTEAFF.